The 16 T cell receptor beta chains listed next were all sequenced from one sample in a study of blood T cell repertoires in COVID-19. Using immunoSEQ multiplex PCR, the repertoire was profiled, and TCRdb retains in-frame clones only, with some absent. The repertoire holds 150,000 or so clones, with just over 85% as singletons. The sample was PBMCs or T cells enriched from blood (not recorded which). The source is a man aged 50-60 years who had recovered from COVID-19.

The V call is TRBV18, the J call TRBJ2-1; D possibly corresponds to TRBD1 (6 bases). The CDR3 extends over 14 amino acids. V lost 3 bases to trimming and J lost 5 bases, with 11 bases between them. The germline gives CDR1 KGHSH, CDR2 LQKENI. Here the CDR3 DNA reads TGTGCCAGCTCACCCCAGGACAGTAACAATGAGCAGTTCTTC. This translates into CASSPQDSNNEQFF.

V gene TRBV28 combines with J gene TRBJ2-1; TRBD1 might be the D (6 bases). This CDR3 is built from 12 residues. Germline V CDR1 and CDR2: MDHEN, SYDVKM. V shed 4 bases and J shed 10 bases, with 11 bases lying between them. CDR3 amino acids: CASSSTGWEQFF. DNA for the CDR3: TGTGCCAGCAGTTCAACAGGGTGGGAGCAGTTCTTC.

CDR3 sequence (DNA): TGCGCCAGCAGCCTGGGGGAAGGGGGACCCTACGAGCAGTACGTC. It encodes CASSLGEGGPYEQYV. This chain uses TRBV5-1 with TRBJ2-7, with D maybe TRBD1 (6 bases). CDR1 is SGHRS, CDR2 YFSETQ, per germline. There are 15 residues in the CDR3. Trimming pared 4 bases from V and 2 bases from J, leaving 16 bases between.

The V gene is TRBV28, the J gene TRBJ1-4; D is possibly TRBD1 (5 bases). With 5 bases removed from V and 8 bases from J, the gap between germline ends came to 27 bases. The CDR3 runs 18 residues. Looked up from germline, CDR1 is MDHEN and CDR2 is SYDVKM. CDR3 protein: CASSARDYRSGDGEKLFF. CDR3 in DNA: TGTGCCAGCAGTGCCCGGGACTACAGATCCGGAGATGGGGAAAAACTGTTTTTT.

V gene TRBV3-1 (or the pseudogene TRBV3-2) combines with J gene TRBJ2-1; D is ambiguous. Trimming cost V 1 base and J 4 bases, with 11 bases left between them. The germline V gene has CDR1 LGHDT and CDR2 YNNKEL (reference sequence). CDR3 length equals 15 residues. As DNA, the CDR3 is TGTGCCAGCAGCCAAGGAGGATCGGGTTACAATGAGCAGTTCTTC. Encoded protein: CASSQGGSGYNEQFF.

This clone was seen just once. The CDR3 spells CASSLGRDFLGGELFF. The CDR3 nucleotides are TGCGCCAGCAGCCTCGGACGGGACTTCTTGGGTGGGGAGCTGTTTTTT. The rearrangement links TRBV5-1 to TRBJ2-2; a possible D gene is TRBD2 (6 bases). Deletions cut 4 bases from V and 8 bases from J, with 21 bases between. The CDR3 loop spans 16 amino acids. Germline lookup yields CDR1 SGHRS and CDR2 YFSETQ.

The rearrangement links TRBV27 to TRBJ2-7; TRBD2 is a possible D gene (6 bases). This CDR3 has 13 residues. In germline, CDR1 is MNHEY, CDR2 SMNVEV (reference sequence). Trimming removed 7 bases from V and 4 bases from J, with 14 bases in between. The chain's CDR3 is CASIRGSVYEQYF. The CDR3 bases are TGTGCCAGCATCCGGGGGAGCGTATACGAGCAGTACTTC.

The chain employs TRBV14 and TRBJ2-3; TRBD1 aligns across 7 bases. Germline V gene sequence: CDR1 SGHDN, CDR2 FVKESK. The CDR3 length is 14 residues. J was trimmed by 1 base and V by 5 bases; bases with no gene match: 3. CDR3 nucleotides: TGTGCCAGCAGCTCCACAGGGGGCACAGATACGCAGTATTTT. It yields the protein CASSSTGGTDTQYF.

The V gene is TRBV4-1, the J gene TRBJ2-1; no clear D gene. CDR3 length equals 17 residues. CDR1 is MGHRA and CDR2 is YSYEKL in the germline V gene. Trimming stripped 1 base from V and 0 bases from J, with 13 bases between. CDR3 region: CASSQGNYPSSYNEQFF. In DNA form, the CDR3 reads TGCGCCAGCAGCCAAGGTAACTACCCGAGCTCCTACAATGAGCAGTTCTTC.

The genes are TRBV11-3 and TRBJ2-7; possible D gene TRBD1, 6 bases. Germline V gene lookup returns CDR1 SGHNT and CDR2 YENEEA. There are 14 residues in the CDR3. The germline V and J ends were trimmed by 3 bases and 5 bases, with 14 bases remaining between them. DNA for the CDR3: TGTGCCAGCAGCTTGGACCCTACAGGGAACGAGCAGTACTTC. Translation gives CASSLDPTGNEQYF. Variable domain in full (rest from reference TRBV11-3 and TRBJ2-7): EAGVVQSPRYKIIEKKQPVAFWCNPISGHNTLYWYLQNLGQGPELLIRYENEEAVDDSQLPKDRFSAERLKGVDSTLKIQPAELGDSAVYLCASSLDPTGNEQYFGPGTRLTVT.

This chain links TRBV6-5 with TRBJ1-3, with D unclear. The V end was cut by 5 bases, the J end by 0 bases, with 8 bases between. This CDR3 is 14 amino acids long. The germline CDR1 and CDR2 sequences are MNHEY and SVGAGI. CDR3 nucleotide sequence: TGTGCCAGCAGTCTAGGTCTCTCTGGAAACACCATATATTTT. Encoded protein: CASSLGLSGNTIYF.

The chain uses TRBV27 and TRBJ1-2; 8 bases map to TRBD1. This CDR3 region has 16 residues. Trimming took 8 bases from V and 4 from J; bases not matched to a gene: 15. Germline values: CDR1 MNHEY, CDR2 SMNVEV (reference sequence). For the CDR3, the DNA is TGTGCCAGCGGCGAGTGGGGACAGGTGGGGGTCTATGGCTACACCTTC. Translating gives CASGEWGQVGVYGYTF.

The V call is TRBV6-2 or TRBV6-3, the J call TRBJ2-1; TRBD2 agrees at 11 bases. Germline V gene lookup returns CDR1 MNHEY and CDR2 SVGEGT. V shed 6 bases, J shed 8 bases, and the junction held 9 bases outside the gene matches. The CDR3 contains 15 residues. As DNA, the CDR3 is TGTGCCAGCAGCCGTAGCGGGGGGGCTCGCGATGAGCAGTTCTTC. As protein: CASSRSGGARDEQFF.

This clone has just a few counts. The chain recombines TRBV6-5 with TRBJ2-1; 8 bases are a match to TRBD1. Germline lookup yields CDR1 MNHEY and CDR2 SVGAGI. The CDR3 length is 13 residues. J was trimmed by 6 bases and V by 6 bases; bases with no gene match: 4. The CDR3 DNA sequence: TGTGCCAGCAGCAAGGACAGGGTCAATGAGCAGTTCTTC. Translating gives CASSKDRVNEQFF.

The gene calls are TRBV24-1 and TRBJ1-2, with D maybe TRBD1 (5 bases). The V and J ends lost 4 bases and 6 bases respectively, with 17 bases between them. The CDR3 is made up of 15 amino acids. Germline V CDR1 and CDR2: KGHDR, SFDVKD. The CDR3 loop is CATSDVGGIDDGYTF. The DNA for the CDR3 is TGTGCCACCAGTGACGTTGGGGGGATTGATGATGGCTACACCTTC.

The CDR3 spells CASSFRQGLATNEKLFF. The CDR3 DNA reads TGTGCCAGCAGCTTCAGACAGGGGCTAGCAACTAATGAAAAACTGTTTTTT. This sequence joins TRBV7-9 and TRBJ1-4, with 8 bases fitting TRBD1. The J segment lost 0 bases and the V segment lost 3 bases, leaving 6 bases of the junction unmatched. The CDR3 contains 17 residues. CDR1 is SEHNR and CDR2 is FQNEAQ in the germline V gene (reference sequence).